One TCR beta chain is described in this entry. This sample stems from a study of control samples from healthy donors and cancer patients. Only in-frame clones appear in the TCRdb table, and some are missing; sequencing was by immunoSEQ multiplex PCR. The repertoire consists of roughly 140,000 clones, with approximately 91% occurring once and the leading ten covering less than 5%. The sequence derives from a man in his thirties or forties in good health. Source material: blood.

Here the CDR3 DNA reads TGCGCCAGCAGCCAAGATTGGGTTACCTACGAGCAGTACTTC. Protein product: CASSQDWVTYEQYF. This chain links TRBV4-3 with TRBJ2-7; D is unresolved. Between the trimmed V and J ends, which lost 0 bases and 2 bases, there was a span of 8 bases. The length of the CDR3 is 14 residues. The V gene's germline CDR1 is LGHNA and CDR2 YSLEER.